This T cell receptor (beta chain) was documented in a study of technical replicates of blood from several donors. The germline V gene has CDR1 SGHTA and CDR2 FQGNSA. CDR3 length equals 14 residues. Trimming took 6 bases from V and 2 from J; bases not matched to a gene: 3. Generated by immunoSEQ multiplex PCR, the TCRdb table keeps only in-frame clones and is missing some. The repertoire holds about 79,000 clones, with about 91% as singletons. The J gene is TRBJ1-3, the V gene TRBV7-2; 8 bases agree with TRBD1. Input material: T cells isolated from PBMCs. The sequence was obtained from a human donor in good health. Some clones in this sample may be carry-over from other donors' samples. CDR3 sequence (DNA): TGTGCCAGCAGTTTGGACAGGGCTGGAAACACCATATATTTT. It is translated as CASSLDRAGNTIYF. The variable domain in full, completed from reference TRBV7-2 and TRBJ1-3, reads GAGVSQSPSNKVTEKGKDVELRCDPISGHTALYWYRQSLGQGLEFLIYFQGNSAPDKSGLPSDRFSAERTGGSVSTLTIQRTQQEDSAVYLCASSLDRAGNTIYFGEGSWLTVV.